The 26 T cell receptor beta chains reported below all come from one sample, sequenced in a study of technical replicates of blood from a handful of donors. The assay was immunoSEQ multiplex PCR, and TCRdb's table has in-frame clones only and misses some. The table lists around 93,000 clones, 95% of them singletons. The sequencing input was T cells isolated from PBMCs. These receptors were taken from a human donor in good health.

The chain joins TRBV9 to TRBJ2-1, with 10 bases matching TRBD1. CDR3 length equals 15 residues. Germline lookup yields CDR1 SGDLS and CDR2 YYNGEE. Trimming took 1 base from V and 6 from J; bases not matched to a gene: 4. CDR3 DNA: TGTGCCAGCAGCGTATCCGGACAGGGGGGCAATGAGCAGTTCTTC. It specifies CASSVSGQGGNEQFF.

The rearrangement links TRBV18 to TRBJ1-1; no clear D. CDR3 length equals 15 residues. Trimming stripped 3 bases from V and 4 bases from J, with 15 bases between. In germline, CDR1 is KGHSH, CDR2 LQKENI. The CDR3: CASSPSRPPGTEAFF. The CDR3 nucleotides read TGTGCCAGCTCACCTTCAAGACCTCCAGGCACTGAAGCTTTCTTT.

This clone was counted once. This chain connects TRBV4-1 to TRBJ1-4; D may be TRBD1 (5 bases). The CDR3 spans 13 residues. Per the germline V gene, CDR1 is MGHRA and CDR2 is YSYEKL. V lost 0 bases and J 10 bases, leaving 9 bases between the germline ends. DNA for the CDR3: TGCGCCAGCAGCCAAGATTTAGGGGCAAAACTGTTTTTT. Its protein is CASSQDLGAKLFF.

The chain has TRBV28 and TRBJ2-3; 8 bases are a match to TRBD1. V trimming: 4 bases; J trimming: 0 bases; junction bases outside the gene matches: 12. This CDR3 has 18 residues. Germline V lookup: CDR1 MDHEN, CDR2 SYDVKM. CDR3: CASSYRLETGVSTDTQYF. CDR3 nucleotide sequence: TGTGCCAGCAGTTACAGGCTCGAGACAGGGGTTAGCACAGATACGCAGTATTTT.

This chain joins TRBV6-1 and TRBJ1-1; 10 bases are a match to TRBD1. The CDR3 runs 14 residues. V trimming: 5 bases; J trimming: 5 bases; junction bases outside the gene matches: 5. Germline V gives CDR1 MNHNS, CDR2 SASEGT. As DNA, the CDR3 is TGTGCCAGCAGTTGGGACAGGGGAGGGACTGAAGCTTTCTTT. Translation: CASSWDRGGTEAFF.

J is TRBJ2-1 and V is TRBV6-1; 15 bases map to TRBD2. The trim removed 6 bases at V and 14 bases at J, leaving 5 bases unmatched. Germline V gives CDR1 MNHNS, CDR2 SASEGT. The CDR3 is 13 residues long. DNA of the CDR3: TGTGCCAGCAGCCTGGGACTAGCGGGAGGTGAGTTCTTC. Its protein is CASSLGLAGGEFF.

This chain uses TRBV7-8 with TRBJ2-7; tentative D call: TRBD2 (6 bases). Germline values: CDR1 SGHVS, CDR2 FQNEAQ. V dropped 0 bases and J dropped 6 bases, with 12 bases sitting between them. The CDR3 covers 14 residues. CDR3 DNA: TGTGCCAGCAGCTTAGCAGGAGGGCCCCCCGAGCAGTACTTC. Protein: CASSLAGGPPEQYF.

The CDR3 loop is CASSPNRGYEQYF. CDR3 coding DNA: TGCGCCAGCAGCCCGAACAGGGGGTACGAGCAGTACTTC. The chain combines TRBV4-1 with TRBJ2-7; 8 bases are a match to TRBD1. This CDR3 has 13 amino acids. Germline trimming cut 4 bases from V and 4 bases from J; bases unmatched to any gene: 3. Germline loops: CDR1 MGHRA, CDR2 YSYEKL.

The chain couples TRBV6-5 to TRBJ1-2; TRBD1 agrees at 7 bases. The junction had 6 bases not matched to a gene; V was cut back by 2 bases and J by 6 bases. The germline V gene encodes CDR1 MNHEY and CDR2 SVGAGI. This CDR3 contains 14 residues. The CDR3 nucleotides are TGTGCCAGCAGTTACACCTCGGGACAGAATGGCTACACCTTC. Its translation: CASSYTSGQNGYTF.

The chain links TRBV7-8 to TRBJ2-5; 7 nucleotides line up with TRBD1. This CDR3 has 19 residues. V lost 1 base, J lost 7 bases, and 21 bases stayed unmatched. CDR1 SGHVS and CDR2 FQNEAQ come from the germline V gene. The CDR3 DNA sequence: TGTGCCAGCAGCTTAGAGTGGACAGGACCTCTTATTGGGCATCGGACCCAGTACTTC. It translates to CASSLEWTGPLIGHRTQYF.

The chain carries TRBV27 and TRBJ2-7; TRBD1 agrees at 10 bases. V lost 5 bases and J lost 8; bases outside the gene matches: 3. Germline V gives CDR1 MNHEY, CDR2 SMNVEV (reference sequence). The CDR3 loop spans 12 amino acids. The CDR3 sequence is CASSRTGGQQYF. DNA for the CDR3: TGTGCCAGCAGTCGGACAGGGGGTCAGCAGTACTTC.

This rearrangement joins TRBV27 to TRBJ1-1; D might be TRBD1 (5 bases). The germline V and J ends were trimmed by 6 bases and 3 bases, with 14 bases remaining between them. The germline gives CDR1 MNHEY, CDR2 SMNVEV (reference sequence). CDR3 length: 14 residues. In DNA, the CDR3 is TGTGCCAGCAGACCTGGTCAGGGATACACTGAAGCTTTCTTT. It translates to CASRPGQGYTEAFF.

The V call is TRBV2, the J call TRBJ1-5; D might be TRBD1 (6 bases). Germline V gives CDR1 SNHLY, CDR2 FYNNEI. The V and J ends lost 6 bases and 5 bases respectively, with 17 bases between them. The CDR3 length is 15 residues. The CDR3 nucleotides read TGTGCCAGCAGAGACTACGGGACACGAGATCAGCCCCAGCATTTT. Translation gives CASRDYGTRDQPQHF.

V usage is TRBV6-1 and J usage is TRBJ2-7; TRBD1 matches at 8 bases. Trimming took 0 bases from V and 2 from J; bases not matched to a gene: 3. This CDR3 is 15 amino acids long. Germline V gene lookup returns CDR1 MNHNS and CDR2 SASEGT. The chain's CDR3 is CASSEARTGTYEQYF. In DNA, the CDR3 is TGTGCCAGCAGTGAAGCCAGGACAGGGACCTACGAGCAGTACTTC.

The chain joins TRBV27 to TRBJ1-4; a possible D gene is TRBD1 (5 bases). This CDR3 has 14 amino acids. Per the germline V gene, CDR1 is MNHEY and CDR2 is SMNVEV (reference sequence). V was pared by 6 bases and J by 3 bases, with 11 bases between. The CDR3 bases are TGTGCCAGCAGAGCAGGGTTCCCTAATGAAAAACTGTTTTTT. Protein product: CASRAGFPNEKLFF. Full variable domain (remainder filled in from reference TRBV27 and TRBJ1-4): EAQVTQNPRYLITVTGKKLTVTCSQNMNHEYMSWYRQDPGLGLRQIYYSMNVEVTDKGDVPEGYKVSRKEKRNFPLILESPSPNQTSLYFCASRAGFPNEKLFFGSGTQLSVL.

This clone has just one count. Here the CDR3 reads CASSPAGVETQYF. Written as DNA, the CDR3 is TGTGCCAGCAGTCCTGCGGGGGTAGAGACCCAGTACTTC. The chain couples TRBV27 to TRBJ2-5, with 7 bases matching TRBD2. Germline CDR1 reads MNHEY; CDR2 reads SMNVEV (reference sequence). J lost 4 bases, V lost 5 bases, and 4 bases had no gene match. The CDR3 has 13 amino acids.

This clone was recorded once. CDR3 region: CASSLGGTSLNEQYF. The CDR3 region has the DNA TGTGCCAGCAGCTTAGGCGGGACCTCTCTGAACGAGCAGTACTTC. V gene TRBV5-8 combines with J gene TRBJ2-7; D is possibly TRBD2 (6 bases). The V end lost 2 bases, the J end lost 5 bases, and 17 bases lay between the germline ends. Germline loops: CDR1 SGHTS, CDR2 YDEGEE. There are 15 residues in the CDR3.

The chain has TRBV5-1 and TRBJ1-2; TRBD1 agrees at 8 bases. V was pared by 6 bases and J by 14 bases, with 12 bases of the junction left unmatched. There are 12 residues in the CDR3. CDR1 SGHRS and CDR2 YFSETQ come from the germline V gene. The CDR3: CASTEGSTGVTF. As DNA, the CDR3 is TGCGCCAGCACAGAAGGATCGACAGGGGTAACCTTC.

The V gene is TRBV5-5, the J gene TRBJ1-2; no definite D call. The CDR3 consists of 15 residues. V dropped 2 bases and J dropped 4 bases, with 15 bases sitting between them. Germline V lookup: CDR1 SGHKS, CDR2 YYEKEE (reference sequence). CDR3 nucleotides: TGTGCCAGCAGCTTACGGCTAGAGGCCGTCTATGGCTACACCTTC. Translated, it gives CASSLRLEAVYGYTF.

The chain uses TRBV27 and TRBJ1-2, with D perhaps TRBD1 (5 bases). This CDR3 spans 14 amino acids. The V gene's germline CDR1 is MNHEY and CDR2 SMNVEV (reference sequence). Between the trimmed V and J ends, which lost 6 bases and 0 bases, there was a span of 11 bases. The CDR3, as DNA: TGTGCCAGCAGAGAACCAGGGTCTAACTATGGCTACACCTTC. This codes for CASREPGSNYGYTF.

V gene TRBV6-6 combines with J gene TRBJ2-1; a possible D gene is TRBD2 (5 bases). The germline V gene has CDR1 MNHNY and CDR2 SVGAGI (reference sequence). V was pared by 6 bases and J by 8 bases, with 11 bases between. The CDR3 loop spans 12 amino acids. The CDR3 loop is CASRQQEDEQFF. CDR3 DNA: TGTGCCAGCAGGCAGCAGGAGGATGAGCAGTTCTTC.

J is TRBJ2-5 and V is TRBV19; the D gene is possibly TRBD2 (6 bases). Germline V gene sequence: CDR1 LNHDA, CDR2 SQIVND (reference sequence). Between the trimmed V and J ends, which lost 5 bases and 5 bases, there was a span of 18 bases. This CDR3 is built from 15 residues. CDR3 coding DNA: TGTGCCAGTAGTGCCCGACCGCTAGCGTCGGAGACCCAGTACTTC. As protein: CASSARPLASETQYF.

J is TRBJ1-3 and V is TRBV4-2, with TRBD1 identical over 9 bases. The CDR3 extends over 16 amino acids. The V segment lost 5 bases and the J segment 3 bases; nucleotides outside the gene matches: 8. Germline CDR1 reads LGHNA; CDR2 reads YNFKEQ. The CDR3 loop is CASSTPGTGIGNTIYF. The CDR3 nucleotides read TGTGCCAGCAGCACTCCCGGGACAGGGATTGGAAACACCATATATTTT.

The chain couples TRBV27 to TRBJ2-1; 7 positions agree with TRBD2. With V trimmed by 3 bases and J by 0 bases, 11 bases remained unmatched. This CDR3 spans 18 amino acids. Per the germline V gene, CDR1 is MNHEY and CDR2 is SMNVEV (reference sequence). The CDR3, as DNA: TGTGCCAGCAGTTTGGGAGGGAGCGATATTCCCTCCTACAATGAGCAGTTCTTC. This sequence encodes CASSLGGSDIPSYNEQFF.

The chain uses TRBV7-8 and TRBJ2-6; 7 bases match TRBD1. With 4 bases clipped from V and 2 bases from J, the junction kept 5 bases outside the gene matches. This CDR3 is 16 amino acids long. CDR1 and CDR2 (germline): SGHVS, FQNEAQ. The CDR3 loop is CASSSTGLTGANVLTF. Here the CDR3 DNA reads TGTGCCAGCAGCTCGACAGGGTTAACTGGGGCCAACGTCCTGACTTTC.

The DNA of the CDR3 is TGTGCCAGCAGCTTAGAATCCAGCGGCACCGGGGAGCTGTTTTTT. Residues: CASSLESSGTGELFF. The rearrangement joins TRBV7-9 to TRBJ2-2; D is possibly TRBD2 (5 bases). V was clipped by 1 base and J by 4 bases, with 10 bases between them. The CDR3 covers 15 residues. CDR1 and CDR2 from the germline V gene are SEHNR and FQNEAQ (reference sequence).